This T cell receptor (beta chain) was sequenced for a study of blood T cell repertoires in COVID-19. Study background: Some COVID-19 samples were acute and others convalescent; all came from the United States, Italy and Spain. The cDNA or gDNA used as material had been derived from T cells, B-cell-depleted T cells, or PBMCs.

Trimming cost V 2 bases and J 4 bases; bases outside gene matches: 10. Germline V gene sequence: CDR1 WNHNN, CDR2 SYGVQD (reference sequence). There are 16 residues in the CDR3. One Seattle source followed patients from active infection through their disease course. In the original analysis: Counts of nucleated cells, estimated from reference gene primer amplification, were obtained. Using immunoSEQ multiplex PCR, the repertoire was profiled, and TCRdb retains in-frame clones only, with some absent. The V and J calls and the clone size are those of that table, but D and trimming were determined from the DNA. This table has 200,000 to 250,000 clones, roughly 76% appearing once.

Sequenced: peripheral blood. The chain combines TRBV10-1 with TRBJ1-1; the match to TRBD1 covers 7 bases. The receptor was derived from a woman of 80 years or more with COVID-19, enrolled during active disease. CDR3 sequence reads: CASSENTAGGPTEAFF. The CDR3 region has the DNA TGCGCCAGCAGTGAGAACACGGCAGGGGGGCCCACTGAAGCTTTCTTT.